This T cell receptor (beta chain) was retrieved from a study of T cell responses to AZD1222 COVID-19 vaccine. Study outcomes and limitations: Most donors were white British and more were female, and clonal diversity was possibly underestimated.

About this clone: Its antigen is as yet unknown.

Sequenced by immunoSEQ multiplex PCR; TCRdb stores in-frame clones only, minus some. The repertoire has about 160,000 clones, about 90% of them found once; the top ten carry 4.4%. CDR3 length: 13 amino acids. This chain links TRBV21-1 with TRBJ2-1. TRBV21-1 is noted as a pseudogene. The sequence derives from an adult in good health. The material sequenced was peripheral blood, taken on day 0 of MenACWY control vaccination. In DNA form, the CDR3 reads TGTGCCAGCAGTTCAACAGCGTACAATGAGCAGTTCTTC. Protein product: CASSSTAYNEQFF.